This TCR beta chain was profiled in a study of radiotherapy plus CTLA-4 blockade in lung cancer. In the study overall: Objective response was observed in approximately 18% of patients, and disease control in roughly 33%.

Focal radiation and CTLA-4 blockade (ipilimumab) were tested in chemo-refractory metastatic non-small-cell lung cancer patients. TCRdb's copy holds only in-frame clones and misses some; the assay was immunoSEQ multiplex PCR. The repertoire holds over 80,000 clones, 83% seen once, with around 0.9% in the top ten. On this clone: The antigen is undetermined.

General study findings and limits: Early blood T cell clone dynamics, with interferon-beta, were reported to best predict response. Some TCR clones had been derived from tumors. These clones expanded in peripheral blood after radiotherapy plus ipilimumab.

Germline values: CDR1 SGHTA, CDR2 FQGTGA. This CDR3 is 15 amino acids long. V shed 4 bases and J 4 bases; nucleotides not matched to a gene: 6. Sample: peripheral blood, taken from a patient treated with radiotherapy plus ipilimumab. The chain uses TRBV7-3 and TRBJ2-1, with 8 bases aligning to TRBD2. The clonotype comes from a human donor with non-small cell lung cancer who had stable disease on radiotherapy plus ipilimumab. The CDR3 spells CASSSLAVEYNEQFF. CDR3 in DNA: TGTGCCAGCAGCTCACTAGCGGTAGAGTACAATGAGCAGTTCTTC.